The 3 T cell receptor beta chains below all came from one sample that was sequenced in a study of T cell changes during pregnancy in multiple sclerosis. Sequencing used immunoSEQ multiplex PCR; TCRdb keeps in-frame clones, though not all of them. The data hold tens of thousands of clones, with 91% observed a single time. The sample was peripheral blood, taken in the third trimester of pregnancy. The origin of the receptors is a female donor in good health, enrolled as a control in a pregnancy study.

This clone was seen only a few times. CDR3 sequence reads: CASSWERDYGYTF. In nucleotides, the CDR3 is TGTGCCAGCAGTTGGGAGAGGGACTATGGCTACACCTTC. The chain is built from TRBV6-5 and TRBJ1-2; no definite D call. Per germline, CDR1 MNHEY and CDR2 SVGAGI. The CDR3 is 13 amino acids. V lost 4 bases to trimming and J lost 3 bases, with 9 bases between them.

The CDR3 DNA sequence: TGTGCCTGGAGTAATAGGGTGCCGGTTCGGGATGCCTACGAGCAGTACTTC. Translated, it gives CAWSNRVPVRDAYEQYF. The chain joins TRBV30 to TRBJ2-7, with a tentative D call TRBD2 (5 bases). The germline V and J ends were trimmed by 2 bases and 2 bases, with 22 bases remaining between them. This CDR3 region has 17 residues. CDR1 is GTSNPN, CDR2 SVGIG, per germline (reference sequence).

The chain is built from TRBV6-1 and TRBJ1-2, with TRBD1 as a possible D gene (5 bases). The length of the CDR3 is 14 residues. Trimming removed 4 bases at V and 1 base at J, with 10 bases between. Germline CDR1 is MNHNS and CDR2 is SASEGT. Here the CDR3 DNA reads TGTGCCAGCAGTGGACAGCACCTTAACTATGGCTACACCTTC. It yields the protein CASSGQHLNYGYTF.